The clone carrying this T cell receptor beta chain was detected many times. Its antigen remains unknown. This specimen belongs to a study of response to subunit inactivated influenza vaccine. General study findings and limits: The authors suggested that every seasonal influenza vaccination recruits few new T cells.

The germline CDR1 and CDR2 sequences are LGHNA and YNFKEQ. The ends lost 0 bases at V and 0 bases at J; junction bases unmatched: 4. The CDR3 length is 17 residues. TCRdb fed the RT-PCR reads into MiXCR, producing one record per CDR3 protein. The table records some 640,000 distinct CDR3 sequences, approximately 14% of them present only once. This sequence was found in a man aged 50 to 60 who received an inactivated influenza vaccine. The rearrangement uses TRBV4-2 and TRBJ2-2; 7 bases are a match to TRBD1. The specimen was PBMCs from blood, collected 14 to 15 days before vaccination. The CDR3 loop reads CASSQDYGTANTGELFF. DNA for the CDR3: TGTGCCAGCAGCCAAGATTACGGGACAGCGAACACCGGGGAGCTGTTTTTT.